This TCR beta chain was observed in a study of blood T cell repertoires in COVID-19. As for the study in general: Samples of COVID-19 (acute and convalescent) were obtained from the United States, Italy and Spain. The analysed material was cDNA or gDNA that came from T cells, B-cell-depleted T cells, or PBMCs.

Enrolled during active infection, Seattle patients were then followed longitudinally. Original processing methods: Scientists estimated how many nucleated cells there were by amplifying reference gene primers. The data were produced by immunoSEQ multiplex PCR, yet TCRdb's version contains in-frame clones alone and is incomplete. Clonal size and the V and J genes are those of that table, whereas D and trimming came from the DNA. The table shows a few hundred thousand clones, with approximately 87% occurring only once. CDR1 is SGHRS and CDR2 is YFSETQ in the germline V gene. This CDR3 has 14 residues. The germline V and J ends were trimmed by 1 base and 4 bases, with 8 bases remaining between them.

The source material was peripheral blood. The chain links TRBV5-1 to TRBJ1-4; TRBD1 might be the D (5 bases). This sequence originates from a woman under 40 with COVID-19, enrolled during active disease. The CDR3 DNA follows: TGCGCCAGCAGCTTGACAGGAATTAATGAAAAACTGTTTTTT. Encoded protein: CASSLTGINEKLFF.